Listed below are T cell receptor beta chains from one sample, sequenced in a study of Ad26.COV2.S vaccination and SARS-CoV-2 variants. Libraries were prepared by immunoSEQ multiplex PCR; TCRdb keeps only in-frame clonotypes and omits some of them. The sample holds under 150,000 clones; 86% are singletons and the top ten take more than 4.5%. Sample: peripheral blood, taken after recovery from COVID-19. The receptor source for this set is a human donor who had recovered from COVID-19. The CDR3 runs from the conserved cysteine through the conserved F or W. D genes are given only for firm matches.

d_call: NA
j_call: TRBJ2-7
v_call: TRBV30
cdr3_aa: CACTARGALLYEQYF
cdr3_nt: TGTGCCTGTACAGCGAGAGGGGCTTTACTCTACGAGCAGTACTTC

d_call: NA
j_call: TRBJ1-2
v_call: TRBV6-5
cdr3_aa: CASQGGGLDYGYTF
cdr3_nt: TGTGCCAGCCAAGGGGGGGGATTAGACTATGGCTACACCTTC

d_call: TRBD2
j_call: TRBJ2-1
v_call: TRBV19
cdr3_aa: CASSTTSGGTGNEQFF
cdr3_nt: TGTGCCAGTAGTACGACTAGCGGGGGGACAGGGAATGAGCAGTTCTTC

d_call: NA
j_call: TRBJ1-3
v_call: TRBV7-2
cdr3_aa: CASSLGGAGLGNTIYF
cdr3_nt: TGTGCCAGCAGCTTAGGGGGGGCAGGGCTGGGAAACACCATATATTTT

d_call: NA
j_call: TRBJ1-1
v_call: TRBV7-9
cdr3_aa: CASSFLSFRDTEAFF
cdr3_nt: TGCGCCAGCAGCTTCCTCAGCTTTAGGGACACTGAAGCTTTCTTT

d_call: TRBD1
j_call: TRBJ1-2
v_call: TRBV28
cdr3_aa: CASSLKTGWGYTF
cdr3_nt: TGTGCCAGCAGCCTAAAGACAGGGTGGGGCTACACCTTC

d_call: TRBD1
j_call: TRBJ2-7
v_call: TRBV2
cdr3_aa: CASNKGQGVLYEQYF
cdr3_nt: TGTGCCAGCAATAAAGGACAGGGGGTTTTATACGAGCAGTACTTC

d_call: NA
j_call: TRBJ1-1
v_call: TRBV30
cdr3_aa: CAWTAGGGAEAFF
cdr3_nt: TGTGCCTGGACTGCGGGGGGTGGGGCTGAAGCTTTCTTT

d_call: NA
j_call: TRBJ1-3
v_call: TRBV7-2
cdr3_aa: CASSSGPSGNTIYF
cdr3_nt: TGTGCCAGCAGCTCGGGTCCATCTGGAAACACCATATATTTT

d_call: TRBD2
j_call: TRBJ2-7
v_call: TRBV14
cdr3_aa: CASSPGTSGGQSSYEQYF
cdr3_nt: TGTGCCAGCAGCCCCGGGACTAGCGGGGGCCAGAGCTCCTACGAGCAGTACTTC

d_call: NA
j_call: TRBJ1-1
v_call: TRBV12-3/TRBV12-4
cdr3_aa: CASSFGGNTEAFF
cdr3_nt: TGTGCCAGCAGTTTCGGGGGGAACACTGAAGCTTTCTTT